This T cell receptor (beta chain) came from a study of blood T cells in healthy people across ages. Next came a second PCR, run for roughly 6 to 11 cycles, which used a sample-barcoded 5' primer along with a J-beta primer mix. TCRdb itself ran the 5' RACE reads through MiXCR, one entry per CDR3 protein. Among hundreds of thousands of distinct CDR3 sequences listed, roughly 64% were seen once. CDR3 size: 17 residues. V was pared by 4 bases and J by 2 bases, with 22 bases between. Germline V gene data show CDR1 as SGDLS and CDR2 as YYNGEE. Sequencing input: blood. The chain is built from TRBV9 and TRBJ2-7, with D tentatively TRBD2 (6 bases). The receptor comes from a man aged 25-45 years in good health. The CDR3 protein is CASSTHSGTATPYEQYF. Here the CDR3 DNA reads TGTGCCAGCAGCACTCACTCCGGGACTGCCACGCCCTACGAGCAGTACTTC.